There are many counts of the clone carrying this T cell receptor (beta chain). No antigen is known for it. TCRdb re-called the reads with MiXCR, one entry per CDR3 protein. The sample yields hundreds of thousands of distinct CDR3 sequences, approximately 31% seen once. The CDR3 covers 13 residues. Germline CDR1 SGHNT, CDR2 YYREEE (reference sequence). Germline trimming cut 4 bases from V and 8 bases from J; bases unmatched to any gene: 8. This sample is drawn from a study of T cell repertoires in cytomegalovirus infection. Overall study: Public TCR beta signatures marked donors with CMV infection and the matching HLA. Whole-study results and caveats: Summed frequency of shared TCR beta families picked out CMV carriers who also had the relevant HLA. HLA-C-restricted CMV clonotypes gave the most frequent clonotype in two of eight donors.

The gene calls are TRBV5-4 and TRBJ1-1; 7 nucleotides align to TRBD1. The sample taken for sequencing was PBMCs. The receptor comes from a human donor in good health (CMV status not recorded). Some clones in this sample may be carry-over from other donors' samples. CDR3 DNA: TGTGCCAGCAGCCCCAGGGGGTCAGCCGAAGCTTTCTTT. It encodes CASSPRGSAEAFF.